These 25 T cell receptor beta chains were all obtained from the same sample, sequenced in a study of somatic mutations in cytotoxic T cells in rheumatoid arthritis. Libraries were prepared by immunoSEQ multiplex PCR; TCRdb keeps only in-frame clonotypes and omits some of them. The table records about 15,000 clones, 78% of them present only once. Sequencing was done on a sample of CD8+ T cells sorted from blood. The source is an adult with rheumatoid arthritis.

The gene calls are TRBV5-1 and TRBJ2-3; 7 bases are shared with TRBD2. Germline lookup yields CDR1 SGHRS and CDR2 YFSETQ. CDR3 length: 15 amino acids. V shed 2 bases and J 0 bases; nucleotides not matched to a gene: 3. CDR3 in DNA: TGCGCCAGCAGCTTTTACGGGGGGAGCACAGATACGCAGTATTTT. The encoded protein is CASSFYGGSTDTQYF.

The gene calls are TRBV6-1 and TRBJ2-5, with D hard to call. The J call is in doubt because the DNA end fits TRBJ2-7 better. Germline values: CDR1 MNHNS, CDR2 SASEGT. There are 13 residues in the CDR3. The CDR3 nucleotides are TGTGCCAGCAGTGAAGTATTAACCTACGAGCAGTACTTC. It specifies CASSEVLTYEQYF.

This clone was found a few times. V gene TRBV7-9 combines with J gene TRBJ2-1; the D is unclear. Deletions cut 2 bases from V and 6 bases from J, with 5 bases between. This CDR3 is 12 amino acids long. From germline, CDR1 is SEHNR and CDR2 FQNEAQ (reference sequence). The CDR3, as DNA: TGTGCCAGCAGCTTAATTTTCAATGAGCAGTTCTTC. Residues: CASSLIFNEQFF.

This clone was found a few times. This rearrangement joins TRBV9 to TRBJ1-1; a weak D match, TRBD1 (5 bases). The CDR3 length is 13 residues. Germline V gene data show CDR1 as SGDLS and CDR2 as YYNGEE. Trimming took 3 bases from V and 9 from J, leaving 15 bases between them. The CDR3 region has the DNA TGTGCCAGCAGCGCCTCTCTCGGGGGAAAAGCTTTCTTT. Translation gives CASSASLGGKAFF.

The V gene is TRBV27, the J gene TRBJ1-2; D is perhaps TRBD1 (5 bases). This CDR3 spans 15 amino acids. The germline V gene encodes CDR1 MNHEY and CDR2 SMNVEV (reference sequence). The V end was cut by 3 bases, the J end by 1 base, with 12 bases between. The CDR3 bases are TGTGCCAGCAGTTTGATGTGGGGGATTAACTATGGCTACACCTTC. Its protein product is CASSLMWGINYGYTF.

This clone appeared a few times. The V and J genes are TRBV6-1 and TRBJ2-7; D may be TRBD1 or TRBD2 (5 bases each). Germline values: CDR1 MNHNS, CDR2 SASEGT. V was pared by 6 bases and J by 0 bases, with 12 bases between. This CDR3 comprises 14 residues. The CDR3 sequence: CASSLGRSSYEQYF. The DNA for the CDR3 is TGTGCCAGCAGCTTGGGACGTTCCTCCTACGAGCAGTACTTC.

The V gene is TRBV4-1, the J gene TRBJ2-7; the match to TRBD2 covers 7 bases. There are 16 residues in the CDR3. V shed 0 bases and J 0 bases; nucleotides not matched to a gene: 5. Germline V gene data show CDR1 as MGHRA and CDR2 as YSYEKL. The CDR3 here is CASSQEAGVGSYEQYF. In nucleotides, the CDR3 is TGCGCCAGCAGCCAAGAGGCGGGGGTGGGCTCCTACGAGCAGTACTTC.

The chain carries TRBV30 and TRBJ1-1, with D possibly being TRBD1 (6 bases). The CDR3 contains 15 residues. Germline V gene lookup returns CDR1 GTSNPN and CDR2 SVGIG (reference sequence). The V and J ends lost 3 bases and 2 bases respectively, with 16 bases between them. Here the CDR3 reads CAWRDRSDINTEAFF. The DNA of the CDR3 is TGTGCCTGGAGAGACAGGTCAGATATAAACACTGAAGCTTTCTTT.

The rearrangement joins TRBV6-5 to TRBJ2-3; no firm D call. This CDR3 is 13 amino acids long. Germline-derived CDR1 and CDR2 are MNHEY and SVGAGI. The V end lost 5 bases, the J end lost 6 bases, and 12 bases lay between the germline ends. This chain's CDR3 is CASSTDSGDTQYF. CDR3 DNA sequence: TGTGCCAGCAGTACCGACTCGGGCGATACGCAGTATTTT.

This chain joins TRBV7-9 and TRBJ1-1, with D hard to call. The ends were cut back, 3 bases at V and 1 base at J, with 6 bases in the middle. The CDR3 runs to 13 residues. Germline assignment: CDR1 SEHNR and CDR2 FQNEAQ (reference sequence). Here the CDR3 DNA reads TGTGCCAGCAGCTTTGACTCGAACACTGAAGCTTTCTTT. It is translated as CASSFDSNTEAFF.

J is TRBJ2-2 and V is TRBV7-9; D may be TRBD2 (5 bases). Trimming cost V 6 bases and J 2 bases, with 10 bases left between them. The CDR3 contains 14 residues. Germline CDR1 SEHNR, CDR2 FQNEAQ (reference sequence). CDR3 protein: CASSPGFNTGELFF. The CDR3 nucleotides read TGTGCCAGCAGTCCGGGATTTAACACCGGGGAGCTGTTTTTT.

The chain links TRBV27 to TRBJ2-1, with 13 bases fitting TRBD2. The CDR3 length is 15 residues. Germline CDR1 and CDR2: MNHEY and SMNVEV (reference sequence). Trimming at V came to 4 bases and at J to 8 bases, leaving 5 bases not matched to a gene. CDR3 protein: CASSSGLAGKDEQFF. The CDR3, as DNA: TGTGCCAGCAGTTCGGGACTAGCGGGGAAGGATGAGCAGTTCTTC.

The J gene is TRBJ2-1, the V gene TRBV7-2; 8 bases line up with TRBD2. CDR1 and CDR2 (germline): SGHTA, FQGNSA. J gave up 0 bases and V 5 bases, and 6 bases lay outside the gene matches. This CDR3 is 16 amino acids long. CDR3 sequence reads: CASSVTSGSSYNEQFF. The DNA of the CDR3 is TGTGCCAGCAGCGTCACTAGCGGCAGCTCCTACAATGAGCAGTTCTTC.

The J gene is TRBJ2-7, the V gene TRBV10-1; 8 nucleotides match TRBD1. V lost 5 bases and J lost 0; bases outside the gene matches: 6. From germline, CDR1 is WNHNN and CDR2 SYGVQD (reference sequence). The CDR3 extends over 15 amino acids. This CDR3 reads CASSSDRDSSYEQYF. The CDR3 DNA reads TGCGCCAGCAGTTCGGACAGGGATAGCTCCTACGAGCAGTACTTC.

This sequence joins TRBV19 and TRBJ1-1; D not resolved. This CDR3 contains 14 residues. The germline V gene has CDR1 LNHDA and CDR2 SQIVND (reference sequence). Trimming pared 8 bases from V and 1 base from J, leaving 14 bases between. CDR3 coding DNA: TGTGCCAGTTCCCCGGGCCCCGGGAACACTGAAGCTTTCTTT. It specifies CASSPGPGNTEAFF.

The chain carries TRBV6-1 and TRBJ2-6; possible D gene TRBD1, 6 bases. The CDR3 is 18 residues long. Germline V gives CDR1 MNHNS, CDR2 SASEGT. V shed 4 bases and J shed 0 bases, with 16 bases lying between them. CDR3 loop: CASSASTGWGSGANVLTF. In DNA form, the CDR3 reads TGTGCCAGCAGTGCATCGACAGGATGGGGCTCTGGGGCCAACGTCCTGACTTTC.

V and J are TRBV18 and TRBJ1-2; D is unclear. Trimming cost V 0 bases and J 4 bases, with 9 bases left between them. The CDR3 is 14 residues long. CDR1 KGHSH and CDR2 LQKENI come from the germline V gene. CDR3 DNA sequence: TGTGCCAGCTCACCACCTCAGGACCCCTATGGCTACACCTTC. Encoded protein: CASSPPQDPYGYTF.

The chain has TRBV7-9 and TRBJ2-2; unclear D gene. Trimming pared 5 bases from V and 1 base from J, leaving 11 bases between. There are 15 residues in the CDR3. CDR1 and CDR2 (germline): SEHNR, FQNEAQ (reference sequence). DNA for the CDR3: TGTGCCAGCAGCGGAACTACAGAGAACACCGGGGAGCTGTTTTTT. Translated, it gives CASSGTTENTGELFF.

The chain joins TRBV30 to TRBJ2-3; tentatively, D is TRBD2 (6 bases). Trimming removed 1 base from V and 7 bases from J, with 9 bases in between. This CDR3 is built from 12 residues. CDR1 and CDR2 from the germline V gene are GTSNPN and SVGIG (reference sequence). CDR3 protein: CAWSGAGYTQYF. For the CDR3, the DNA is TGTGCCTGGAGTGGGGCGGGGTATACGCAGTATTTT.

The rearrangement uses TRBV5-6 and TRBJ1-5, with D unresolved. Trimming cost V 3 bases and J 3 bases, with 7 bases left between them. Per germline, CDR1 SGHDT and CDR2 YYEEEE. The CDR3 consists of 13 residues. In nucleotides, the CDR3 is TGTGCCAGCAGCTCGTTAGACAATCAGCCCCAGCATTTT. Residues: CASSSLDNQPQHF.

V and J are TRBV28 and TRBJ2-1; D may be TRBD1 (5 bases). The CDR3 is 11 residues long. The germline V gene has CDR1 MDHEN and CDR2 SYDVKM. V was shortened by 11 bases and J by 4 bases, with 9 bases between the two germline ends. The CDR3 sequence: CAVNRYNEQFF. The CDR3 DNA sequence: TGTGCCGTTAACAGGTACAATGAGCAGTTCTTC.

This clone showed up just a few times. Here the CDR3 DNA reads TGTGCCAGCAGTGTGGGCGTCAGCTCCTACAATGAGCAGTTCTTC. This translates into CASSVGVSSYNEQFF. This chain uses TRBV11-3 with TRBJ2-1; no clear D. Per germline, CDR1 SGHNT and CDR2 YENEEA. The CDR3 has 15 residues. V gave up 6 bases and J gave up 0 bases, with 12 bases separating them. Drawing the rest from reference TRBV11-3 and TRBJ2-1, the complete variable domain is EAGVVQSPRYKIIEKKQPVAFWCNPISGHNTLYWYLQNLGQGPELLIRYENEEAVDDSQLPKDRFSAERLKGVDSTLKIQPAELGDSAVYLCASSVGVSSYNEQFFGPGTRLTVL.

J is TRBJ1-6 and V is TRBV4-1; a weak D match, TRBD1 (5 bases). This CDR3 is built from 15 residues. Germline CDR1 MGHRA, CDR2 YSYEKL. The V end was cut by 0 bases, the J end by 10 bases, with 13 bases between. CDR3: CASSQDTRVGSPLHF. The DNA for the CDR3 is TGCGCCAGCAGCCAAGATACCAGGGTTGGATCACCCCTCCACTTT.

The chain links TRBV4-1 to TRBJ1-2; the D gene is possibly TRBD1 (5 bases). Looked up from germline, CDR1 is MGHRA and CDR2 is YSYEKL. The CDR3 has 15 amino acids. Trimming cost V 0 bases and J 8 bases, with 16 bases left between them. CDR3 protein: CASSQDLSQGRGYTF. CDR3 DNA: TGCGCCAGCAGCCAAGATTTGAGTCAGGGACGAGGCTACACCTTC.

The chain combines TRBV19 with TRBJ2-1; possibly TRBD2 for D (6 bases). CDR1 and CDR2 from the germline V gene are LNHDA and SQIVND (reference sequence). The CDR3 runs to 15 residues. V dropped 3 bases and J dropped 7 bases, with 16 bases sitting between them. The CDR3 here is CASSIGSREWNEQFF. CDR3 DNA sequence: TGTGCCAGTAGTATTGGGTCCCGGGAGTGGAATGAGCAGTTCTTC.